This record covers a single T cell receptor (beta chain). Its antigen is unidentified. Trimming stripped 3 bases from V and 4 bases from J, with 10 bases between. Germline CDR1 is GTSNPN and CDR2 is SVGIG (reference sequence). There are 14 residues in the CDR3. These data come from a study of a mutant IDH1 vaccine in newly diagnosed glioma. Study results and limitations: Changes in top peripheral clonotypes did not appear linked to pseudoprogression.

This table comes from immunoSEQ multiplex PCR, and its TCRdb copy is limited to in-frame clones, with some not included. The data hold nearly 50,000 clones, with about four fifths observed a single time. Time point reported: week 47, end of study. It was 300 ug of mutant IDH1 20-mer peptide that made up each vaccine dose, given with topical imiquimod. Each donor presented with a new WHO grade 3 or 4 astrocytoma that tested IDH1-mutant and showed ATRX loss. The sequencing used PBMCs, collected from a glioma patient whose treatment included an IDH1 peptide vaccine. The clonotype was recovered from a woman in her twenties or thirties with glioma. Some clones in this sample may be carry-over from other donors' samples. This sequence joins TRBV30 and TRBJ2-6; unclear D gene. This chain's CDR3 is CAWSMDRGANVLTF. The CDR3 nucleotides read TGTGCCTGGAGCATGGACCGAGGGGCCAACGTCCTGACTTTC.